This T cell receptor beta chain was recovered during a study of CXCR3-negative and CXCR3-positive naive CD8 T cells. Points from the study as a whole: Against CXCR3-negative naive cells, CXCR3-positive naive cells showed more hydrophobic TRB CDR3s. Memory CD8+ cells showed much lower diversity, while both naive subsets were comparably high.

Naive CD8+ T cells carried a CD45RO-CCR7+CD27+CD95- phenotype. About this clonotype itself: The antigen is unknown.

The CDR3 sequence is 14 residues long. The V gene's germline CDR1 is SQVTM and CDR2 ANQGSEA. Libraries of TRB cDNA were made by 5' RACE and carried UMIs. TCRdb re-analyzed the 5' RACE reads; it lists each CDR3 protein once, without DNA. The listing contains 65,000 to 75,000 distinct CDR3 sequences. This chain joins TRBV29-1 and TRBJ1-2; TCRdb selects TRBD1, and the lack of DNA leaves this call unchecked. The specimen sequenced was naive CXCR3- CD8+ T cells from blood. Described subset: CD45RO-CCR7+CD27+CD95- naive CD8+ T cells lacking CXCR3 (TNR3-). The origin of this receptor is a human donor in good health. Some clones in this sample may be carry-over from other donors' samples. CDR3 amino acids: CSVRHPGQSYGYTF.